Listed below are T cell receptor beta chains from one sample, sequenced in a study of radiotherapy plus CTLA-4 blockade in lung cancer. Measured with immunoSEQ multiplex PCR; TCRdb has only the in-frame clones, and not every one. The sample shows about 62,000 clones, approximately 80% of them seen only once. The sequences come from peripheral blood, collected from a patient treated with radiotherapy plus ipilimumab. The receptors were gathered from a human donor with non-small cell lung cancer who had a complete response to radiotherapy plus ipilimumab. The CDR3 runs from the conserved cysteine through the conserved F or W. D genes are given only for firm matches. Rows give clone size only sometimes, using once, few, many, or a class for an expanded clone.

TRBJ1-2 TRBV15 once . TGTGCCACCAGCGAGCAGGCCCCAGATTTCTATGGCTACACCTTC CATSEQAPDFYGYTF
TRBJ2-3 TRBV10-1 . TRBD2 TGCGCCAGCAGTGACCCGGGACTAGCGGGGGGCACAGATACGCAGTATTTT CASSDPGLAGGTDTQYF
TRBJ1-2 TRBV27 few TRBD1 TGTGCCAGCAGTCCGGGACGACAGGGAGTTTTATTTTCCAAAGTAAACTATGGCTACACCTTC CASSPGRQGVLFSKVNYGYTF
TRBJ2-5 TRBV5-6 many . TGTGCCAGCAGCTTTAGGCTCGGCCAAGAGACCCAGTACTTC CASSFRLGQETQYF
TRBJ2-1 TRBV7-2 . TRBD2 TGTGCCAGCAGGATTACTAGCGGGGGGGCCGGGGAGCAGTTCTTC CASRITSGGAGEQFF
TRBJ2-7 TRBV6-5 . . TGTGCCAGCAGTTACAGGGTCGGTATCTACGAGCAGTACTTC CASSYRVGIYEQYF
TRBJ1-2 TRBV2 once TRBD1 TGTGCCAGCAGTGGACAGGGGACTAACTATGGCTACACCTTC CASSGQGTNYGYTF
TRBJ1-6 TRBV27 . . TGTGCCAGCAGACAATTCCGGGGGGAGAATTCACCCCTCCACTTT CASRQFRGENSPLHF
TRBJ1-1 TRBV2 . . TGTGCCAGCAGTGAAACTCCGACGGGGAACACTGAAGCTTTCTTT CASSETPTGNTEAFF
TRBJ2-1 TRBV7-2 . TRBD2 TGTGCCAGCAGCGCAAGCGGGGGCCAATACAATGAGCAGTTCTTC CASSASGGQYNEQFF
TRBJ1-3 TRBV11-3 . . TGTGCCAGCAGCAGGGCATCTGGAAACACCATATATTTT CASSRASGNTIYF
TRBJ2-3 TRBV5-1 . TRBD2 TGCGCCAGCAGCTTGCTAGCGGGAACAGATACGCAGTATTTT CASSLLAGTDTQYF
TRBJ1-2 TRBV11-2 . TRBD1 TGTGCCAGCAGCTCCTTAGGGGGCGGGGGGAGTGGCTACACCTTC CASSSLGGGGSGYTF
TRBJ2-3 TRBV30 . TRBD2 TGTGCCTGGAACACCGGACTAGCGGGGACGCAGTATTTT CAWNTGLAGTQYF
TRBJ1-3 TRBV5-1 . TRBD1 TGCGCCAGCAGAAGGACAGGGATCTCTGGAAACACCATATATTTT CASRRTGISGNTIYF
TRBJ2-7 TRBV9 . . TGTGCCAGCAGCCCCGCGTCATCAAGGGGCTACGAGCAGTACTTC CASSPASSRGYEQYF
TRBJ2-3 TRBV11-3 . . TGTGCCAGCAGCTTAGTAGGCGGATCAGATACGCAGTATTTT CASSLVGGSDTQYF
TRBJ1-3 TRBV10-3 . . TGTGCCATCAGTGCTACAGGGATCTCTGGAAACACCATATATTTT CAISATGISGNTIYF
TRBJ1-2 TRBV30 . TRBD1 TGTGCCCGGGACAGAGCCTACTTC CARDRAYF
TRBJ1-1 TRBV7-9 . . TGTGCCAGCAGCTTAGGGGGGAGGAGTCCTGAAGCTTTCTTT CASSLGGRSPEAFF
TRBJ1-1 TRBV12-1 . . TGTGCCAGCAGCCCCGGGAGGGGTGCCATGAACACTGAAGCTTTCTTT CASSPGRGAMNTEAFF
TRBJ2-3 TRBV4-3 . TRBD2 TGCGCCAGCAGCCAAGATCCGGCGGGGGGGCAGGAAGATACGCAGTATTTT CASSQDPAGGQEDTQYF
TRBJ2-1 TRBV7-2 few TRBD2 TGTGCCAGCAGCCCGCCCGGACTAGCGGCCTACAATGAGCAGTTCTTC CASSPPGLAAYNEQFF
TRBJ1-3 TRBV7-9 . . TGTGCCAGCAGTGATTTAAGGACGGGAAACACCATATATTTT CASSDLRTGNTIYF